This TCR beta chain was retrieved from a study of PD-1 blockade in classical Hodgkin lymphoma. Study at large: Nivolumab dosing for patients was 3 mg/kg, administered intravenously every 2 weeks.

Points on this clone: The antigen is not known.

Here immunoSEQ multiplex PCR was the method, and the copy in TCRdb shows in-frame clones only, minus some. The profile shows approximately 100,000 clones, just under 95% of them singletons. Overall study results and limits: Prior to therapy, complete responders displayed diversity much like that of newly diagnosed patients. Researchers reported that CD4+ TCR diversity, though not CD8+, rose significantly by C4D1. Compared with healthy donors, newly diagnosed patients reportedly showed lower baseline TCR diversity.

The V end lost 4 bases, the J end lost 6 bases, and 14 bases lay between the germline ends. This CDR3 has 14 residues. Germline values: CDR1 KGHSH, CDR2 LQKENI. Every single patient, without exception, relapsed after autologous stem cell transplantation, and brentuximab vedotin exposure varied. V usage is TRBV18 and J usage is TRBJ2-3, with D hard to call. This sequence was found in a human donor with classical Hodgkin lymphoma. The sample in question was peripheral blood mononuclear cells (PBMCs), obtained at baseline. The CDR3: CASSQLGRTDTQYF. CDR3 bases: TGTGCCAGCTCACAATTGGGCCGTACTGATACGCAGTATTTT.